Listed here is a single T cell receptor beta chain. The antigen is undetermined. Germline V lookup: CDR1 SGHNT, CDR2 YYREEE (reference sequence). This CDR3 spans 14 amino acids. V lost 3 bases and J 1 base, leaving 10 bases between the germline ends. The data were obtained in a study of T cells and Merkel cell carcinoma outcomes. Study-level results: Repertoire plus T-cell density reportedly predicted Merkel cell carcinoma outcomes.

Some clones are missing from TCRdb's copy, which holds only in-frame ones; the method was immunoSEQ multiplex PCR. The table records 13,000 to 15,000 clones, roughly 92% of them present only once. Sequenced material: tumor tissue from Merkel cell carcinoma. The chain has TRBV5-4 and TRBJ1-2, with a weak D call TRBD1 (5 bases). This TCR came from a human donor with Merkel cell carcinoma. The CDR3 loop reads CASSYQGFNYGYTF. CDR3 coding DNA: TGTGCCAGCAGCTACCAGGGATTTAACTATGGCTACACCTTC.